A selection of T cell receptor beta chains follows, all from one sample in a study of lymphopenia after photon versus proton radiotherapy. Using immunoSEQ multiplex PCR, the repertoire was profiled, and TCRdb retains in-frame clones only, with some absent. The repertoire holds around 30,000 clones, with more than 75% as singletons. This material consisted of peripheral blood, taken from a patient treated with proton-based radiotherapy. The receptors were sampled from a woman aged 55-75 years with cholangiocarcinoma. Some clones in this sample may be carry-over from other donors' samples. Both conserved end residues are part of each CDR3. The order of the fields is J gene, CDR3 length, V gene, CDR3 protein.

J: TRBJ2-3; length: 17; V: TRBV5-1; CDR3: CASSWEPGPIHTDTQYF
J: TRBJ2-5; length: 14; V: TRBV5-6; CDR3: CASSLVRSTETQYF
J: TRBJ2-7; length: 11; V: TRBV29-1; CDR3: CSVESGYEQYF
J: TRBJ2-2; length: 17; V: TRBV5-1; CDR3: CASSLGPSGSGSGELFF
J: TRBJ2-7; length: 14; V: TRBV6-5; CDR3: CASSYGGGVPQQYF
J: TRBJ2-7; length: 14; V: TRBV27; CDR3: CASRVGGGSYEQYF
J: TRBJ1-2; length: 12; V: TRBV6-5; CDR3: CASSPRGYDYTF
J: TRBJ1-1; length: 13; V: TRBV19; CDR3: CASSTGGNTEAFF
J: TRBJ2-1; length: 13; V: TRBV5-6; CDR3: CASSLGGPNEQFF
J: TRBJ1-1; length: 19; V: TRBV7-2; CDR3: CASSLAQRQGAVMNTEAFF
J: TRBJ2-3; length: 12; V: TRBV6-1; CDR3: CASSSWPDTQYF
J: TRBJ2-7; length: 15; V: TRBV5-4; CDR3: CASSLRFGRTYEQYF
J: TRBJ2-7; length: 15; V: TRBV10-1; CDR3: CASSEFQGVGYEQYF
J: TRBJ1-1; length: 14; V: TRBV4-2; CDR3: CASSQDWGYTEAFF
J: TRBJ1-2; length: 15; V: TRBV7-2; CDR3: CASRRGSRLGSGYTF
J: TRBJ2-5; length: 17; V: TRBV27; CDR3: CASSLRIGTSRGETQYF
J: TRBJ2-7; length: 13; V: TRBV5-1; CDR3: CASSAGTGDEQYF
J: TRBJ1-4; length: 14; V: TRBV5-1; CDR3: CASSSGQGNEKLFF
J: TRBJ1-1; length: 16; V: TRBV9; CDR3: CASSVGSGGMNTEAFF
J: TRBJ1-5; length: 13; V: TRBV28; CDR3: CASTGGAYQPQHF
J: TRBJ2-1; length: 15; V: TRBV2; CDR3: CASSEWASSYNEQFF
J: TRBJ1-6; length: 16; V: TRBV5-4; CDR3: CASSGLLGQGNSPLHF
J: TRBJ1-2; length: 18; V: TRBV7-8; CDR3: CATAPPMRLAPKRGGYTF
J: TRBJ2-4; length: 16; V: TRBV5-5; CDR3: CASSLEGGIGKNIQYF
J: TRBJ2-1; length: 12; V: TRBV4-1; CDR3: CASSQIYNEQFF
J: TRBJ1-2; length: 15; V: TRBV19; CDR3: CASSITERTPYGYTF
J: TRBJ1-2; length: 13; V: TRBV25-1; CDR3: CASSFGEGDGYTF
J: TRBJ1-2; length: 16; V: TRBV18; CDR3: CASSPSRDGPFYGYTF
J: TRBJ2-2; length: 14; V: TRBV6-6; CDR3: CASRRDPNTGELFF
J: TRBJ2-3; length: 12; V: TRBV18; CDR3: CASSPSLDTQYF
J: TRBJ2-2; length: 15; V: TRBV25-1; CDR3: CASSQTGGFPGELFF
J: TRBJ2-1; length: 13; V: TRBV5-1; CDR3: CASSLEVNNEQFF
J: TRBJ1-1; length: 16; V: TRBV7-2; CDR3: CASSLGRGQGGTEAFF
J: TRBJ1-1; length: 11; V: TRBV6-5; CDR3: CASTGHTEAFF
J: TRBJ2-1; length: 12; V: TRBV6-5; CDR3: CASSSGFSEQFF
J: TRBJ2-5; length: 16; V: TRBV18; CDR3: CASSPLDRDLQETQYF
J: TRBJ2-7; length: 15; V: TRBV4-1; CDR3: CASSQDQPSLGEQYF
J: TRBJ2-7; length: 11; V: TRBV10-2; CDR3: CASRSRGEQYF
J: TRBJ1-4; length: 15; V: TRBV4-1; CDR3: CASSPGTGGREKLFF
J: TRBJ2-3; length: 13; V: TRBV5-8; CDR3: CASSLDGADTQYF
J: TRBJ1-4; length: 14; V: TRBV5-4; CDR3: CASSLARDGEKLFF
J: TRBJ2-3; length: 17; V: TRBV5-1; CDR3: CASSLFRTSGREDTQYF
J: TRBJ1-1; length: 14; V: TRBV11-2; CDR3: CASSTRTGNTEAFF
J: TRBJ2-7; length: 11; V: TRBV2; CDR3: CASRETGPEYF
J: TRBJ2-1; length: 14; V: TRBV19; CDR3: CASSGHSSYNEQFF
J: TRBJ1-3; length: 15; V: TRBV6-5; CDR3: CASRSEGGSGNTIYF
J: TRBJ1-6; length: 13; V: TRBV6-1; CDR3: CAIKDRMGSPLHF
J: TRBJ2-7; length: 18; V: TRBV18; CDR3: CASSPQAPSGGLSYEQYF
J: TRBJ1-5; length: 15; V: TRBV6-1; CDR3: CASHNVGKGNQPQHF
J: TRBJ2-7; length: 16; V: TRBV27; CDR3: CASRAIGRLKFVEQYF
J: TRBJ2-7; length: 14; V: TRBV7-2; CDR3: CASSLWTGTYEQYF
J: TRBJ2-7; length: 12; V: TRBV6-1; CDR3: CASSEESYEQYF
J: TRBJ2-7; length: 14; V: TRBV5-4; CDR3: CASSSDRGQYEQYF
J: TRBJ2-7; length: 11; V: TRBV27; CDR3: CASSFRHEQYF
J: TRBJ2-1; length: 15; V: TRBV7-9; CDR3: CASRTLAGGGDEQFF
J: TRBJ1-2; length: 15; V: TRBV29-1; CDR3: CSVGGSQTGNYGYTF
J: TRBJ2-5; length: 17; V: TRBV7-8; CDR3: CASSFVRVASGTETQYF
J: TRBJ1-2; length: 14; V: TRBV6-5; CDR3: CASSYKGPNYGYTF
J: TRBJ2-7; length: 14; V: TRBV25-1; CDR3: CASSDRQGRYEQYF
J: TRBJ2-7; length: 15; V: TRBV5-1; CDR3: CASTQDPTGPLEQYF